Detailed here is one T cell receptor (beta chain). What it recognizes is unknown. This specimen comes from a study of cytomegalovirus exposure and HLA in healthy donors. Study conclusions and caveats: According to a subsequent analysis, TCR clusters from the first cohort were inclined to appear together in the 110 or so validation repertoires. Rarity characterized most TCR sequences, yet some public TCRs appeared in many donors. The listing of 150 to 200 TCR beta chains classed them as cytomegalovirus-associated.

Data came from immunoSEQ multiplex PCR; TCRdb stores just in-frame clones and leaves some out. The sample gives tens of thousands of clones, just under 85% of which show up once; around 3% is in the top ten. Separate from the approximately 700-subject first cohort was the roughly 120-subject validation cohort, to which the donors belonged. Trimming cost V 4 bases and J 10 bases, with 18 bases left between them. CDR1 SGDLS and CDR2 YYNGEE come from the germline V gene. This CDR3 has 14 residues. The TCR sequence derives from a young man in good health and CMV-seronegative. The V gene is TRBV9, the J gene TRBJ1-3, with unresolved D. The sequenced sample consisted of PBMCs. CDR3 loop: CASSYPGSGGTIYF. DNA for the CDR3: TGTGCCAGCAGCTACCCGGGGTCGGGAGGGACCATATATTTT.